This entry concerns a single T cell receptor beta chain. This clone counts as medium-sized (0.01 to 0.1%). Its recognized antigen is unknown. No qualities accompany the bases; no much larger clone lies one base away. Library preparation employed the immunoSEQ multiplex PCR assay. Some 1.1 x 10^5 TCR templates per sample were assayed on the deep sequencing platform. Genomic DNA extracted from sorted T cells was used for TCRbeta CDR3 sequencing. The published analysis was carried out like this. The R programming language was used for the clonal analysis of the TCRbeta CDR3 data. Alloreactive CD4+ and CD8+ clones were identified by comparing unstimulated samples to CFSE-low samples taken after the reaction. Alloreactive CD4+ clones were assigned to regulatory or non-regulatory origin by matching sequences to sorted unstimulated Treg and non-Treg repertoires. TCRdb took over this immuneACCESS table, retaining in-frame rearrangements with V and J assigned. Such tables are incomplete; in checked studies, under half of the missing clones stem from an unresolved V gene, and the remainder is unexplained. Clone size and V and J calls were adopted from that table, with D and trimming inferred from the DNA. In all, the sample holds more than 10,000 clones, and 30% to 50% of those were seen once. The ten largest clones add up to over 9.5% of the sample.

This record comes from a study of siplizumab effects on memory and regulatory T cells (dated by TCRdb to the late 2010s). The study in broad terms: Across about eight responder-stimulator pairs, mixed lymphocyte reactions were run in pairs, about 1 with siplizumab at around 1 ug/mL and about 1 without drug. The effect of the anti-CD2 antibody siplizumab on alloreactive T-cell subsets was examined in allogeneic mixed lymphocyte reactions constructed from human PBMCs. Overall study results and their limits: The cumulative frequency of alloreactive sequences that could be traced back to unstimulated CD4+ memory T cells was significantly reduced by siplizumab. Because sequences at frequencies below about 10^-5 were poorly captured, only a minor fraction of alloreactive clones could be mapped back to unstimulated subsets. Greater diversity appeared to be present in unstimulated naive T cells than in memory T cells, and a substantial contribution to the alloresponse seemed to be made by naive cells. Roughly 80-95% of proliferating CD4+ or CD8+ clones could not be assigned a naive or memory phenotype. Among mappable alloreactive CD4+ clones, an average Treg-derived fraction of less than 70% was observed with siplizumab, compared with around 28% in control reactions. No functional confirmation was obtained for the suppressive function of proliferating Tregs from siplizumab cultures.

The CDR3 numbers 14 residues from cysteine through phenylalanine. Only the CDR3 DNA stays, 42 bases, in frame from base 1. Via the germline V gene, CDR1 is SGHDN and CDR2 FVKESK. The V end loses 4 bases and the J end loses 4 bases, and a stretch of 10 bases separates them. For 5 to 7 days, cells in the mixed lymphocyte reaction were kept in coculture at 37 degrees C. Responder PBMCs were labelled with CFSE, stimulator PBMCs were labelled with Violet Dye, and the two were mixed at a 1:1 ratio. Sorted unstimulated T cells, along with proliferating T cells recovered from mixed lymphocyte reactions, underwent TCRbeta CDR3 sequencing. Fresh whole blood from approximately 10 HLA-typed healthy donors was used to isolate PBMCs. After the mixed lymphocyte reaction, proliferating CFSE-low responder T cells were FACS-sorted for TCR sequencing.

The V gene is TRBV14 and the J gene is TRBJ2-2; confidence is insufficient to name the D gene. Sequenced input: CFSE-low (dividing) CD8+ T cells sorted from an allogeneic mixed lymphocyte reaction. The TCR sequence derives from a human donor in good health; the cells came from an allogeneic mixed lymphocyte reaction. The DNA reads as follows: TGTGCCAGCAGCCTGTTCAGGTCCACCGGGGAGCTGTTTTTT. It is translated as CASSLFRSTGELFF.